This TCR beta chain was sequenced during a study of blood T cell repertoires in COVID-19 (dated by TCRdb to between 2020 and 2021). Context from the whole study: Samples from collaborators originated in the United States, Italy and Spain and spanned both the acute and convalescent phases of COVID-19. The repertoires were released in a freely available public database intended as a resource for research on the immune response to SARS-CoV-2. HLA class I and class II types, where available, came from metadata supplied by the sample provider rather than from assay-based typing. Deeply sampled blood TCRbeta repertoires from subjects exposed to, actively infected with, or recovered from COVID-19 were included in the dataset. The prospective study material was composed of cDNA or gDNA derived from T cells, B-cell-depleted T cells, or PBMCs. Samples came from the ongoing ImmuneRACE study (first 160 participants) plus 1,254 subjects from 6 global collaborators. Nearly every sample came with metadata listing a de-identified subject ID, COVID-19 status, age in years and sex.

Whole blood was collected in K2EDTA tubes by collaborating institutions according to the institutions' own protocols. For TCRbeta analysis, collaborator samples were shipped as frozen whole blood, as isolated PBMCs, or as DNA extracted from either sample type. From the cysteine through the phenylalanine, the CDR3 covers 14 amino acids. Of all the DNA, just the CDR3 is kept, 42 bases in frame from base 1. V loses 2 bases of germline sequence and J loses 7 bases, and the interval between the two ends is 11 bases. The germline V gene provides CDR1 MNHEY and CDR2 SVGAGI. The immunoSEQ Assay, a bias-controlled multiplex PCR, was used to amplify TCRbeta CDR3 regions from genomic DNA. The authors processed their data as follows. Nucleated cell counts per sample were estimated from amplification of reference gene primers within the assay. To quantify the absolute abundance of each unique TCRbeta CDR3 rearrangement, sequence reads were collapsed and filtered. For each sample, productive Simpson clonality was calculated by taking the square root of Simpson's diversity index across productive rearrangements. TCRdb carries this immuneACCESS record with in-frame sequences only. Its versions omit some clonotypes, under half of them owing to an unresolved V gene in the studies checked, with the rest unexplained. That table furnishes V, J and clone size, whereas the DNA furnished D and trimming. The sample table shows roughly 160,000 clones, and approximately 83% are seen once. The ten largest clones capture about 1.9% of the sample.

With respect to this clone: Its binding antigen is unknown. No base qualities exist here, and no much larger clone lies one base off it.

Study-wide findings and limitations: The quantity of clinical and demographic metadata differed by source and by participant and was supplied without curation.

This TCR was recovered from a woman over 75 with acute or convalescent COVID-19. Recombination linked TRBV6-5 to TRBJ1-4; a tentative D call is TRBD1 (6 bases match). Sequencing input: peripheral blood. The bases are TGTGCCAGCAGTTACGGGGGCATGGGTGAAAAACTGTTTTTT. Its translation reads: CASSYGGMGEKLFF.